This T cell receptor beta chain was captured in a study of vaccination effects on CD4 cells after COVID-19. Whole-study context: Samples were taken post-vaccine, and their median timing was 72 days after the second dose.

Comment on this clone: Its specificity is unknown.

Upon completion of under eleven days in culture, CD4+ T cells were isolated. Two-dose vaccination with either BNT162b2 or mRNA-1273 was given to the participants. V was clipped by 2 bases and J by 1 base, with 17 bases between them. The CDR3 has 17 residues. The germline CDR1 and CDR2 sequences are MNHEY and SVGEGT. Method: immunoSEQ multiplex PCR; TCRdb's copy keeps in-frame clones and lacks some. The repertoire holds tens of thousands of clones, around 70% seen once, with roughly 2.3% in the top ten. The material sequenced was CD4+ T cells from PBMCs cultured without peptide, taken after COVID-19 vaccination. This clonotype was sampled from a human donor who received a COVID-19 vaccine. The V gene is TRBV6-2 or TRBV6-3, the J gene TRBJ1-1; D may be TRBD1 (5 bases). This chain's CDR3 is CASSYPAYRRKNTEAFF. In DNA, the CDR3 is TGTGCCAGCAGTTACCCGGCATACAGGCGAAAGAACACTGAAGCTTTCTTT.